This T cell receptor beta chain is from a study of T cell responses to AZD1222 COVID-19 vaccine. General study results and limits: Dominant at 160-218 and 743-854, vaccine-associated CD4 TCRs also spanned spike. It should be noted that donors were predominantly white British and more often female, and clonal diversity was possibly underestimated.

The germline CDR1 and CDR2 sequences are WNHNN and SYGVQD (reference sequence). The CDR3 length is 13 residues. The germline V and J ends were trimmed by 2 bases and 11 bases, with 12 bases remaining between them. Details on this clone: Its antigen is currently unknown.

Data came from immunoSEQ multiplex PCR; TCRdb stores just in-frame clones and leaves some out. The sample records under 140,000 clones, about 90% being singletons. The clonotype originates from an adult in good health. The sequencing here drew on peripheral blood, taken on day 0 of AZD1222 vaccination. V usage is TRBV10-1 and J usage is TRBJ2-2, with a tentative D call TRBD2 (6 bases). The CDR3 sequence is CASSELRSGELFF. The CDR3 region has the DNA TGCGCCAGCAGTGAGCTGCGTAGCGGCGAGCTGTTTTTT.